This is a list of T cell receptor beta chains from one sample in a study of identical twins. TCRdb independently ran MiXCR on the 5' RACE reads; one entry per CDR3 protein. This sample has around 370,000 distinct CDR3 sequences; 7% to 9.5% occur once, and the top ten carry over 7%. Sequencing was done on a sample of naive T cells sorted from blood. These TCRs come from a woman aged 45-65 years in good health. CDR3s include the opening cysteine and the closing phenylalanine or tryptophan. A D gene is named only where the DNA matches it firmly. Not every row has a clone size; where given, it reads once, few, many or a size class.

-	8	-	TRBV2	TRBJ2-1	CASSNRFF	TGTGCCAGCAGTAATCGGTTCTTC
-	13	few	TRBV6-2/TRBV6-3	TRBJ1-4	CASSFPLGEKLFF	TGTGCCAGCAGCTTCCCCTTGGGTGAAAAACTGTTTTTT
TRBD2	16	few	TRBV5-1	TRBJ2-1	CASSFSASGRLNEQFF	TGCGCCAGCAGCTTCTCGGCTAGCGGGAGATTAAATGAGCAGTTCTTC
TRBD2	12	-	TRBV28	TRBJ2-7	CASDSGTYEQYF	TGTGCCAGTGATAGCGGGACCTACGAGCAGTACTTC
-	14	few	TRBV21-1	TRBJ1-2	CASSKGIPYRGYTF	TGTGCCAGCAGCAAAGGAATCCCGTATCGCGGCTACACCTTC
TRBD1	14	-	TRBV9	TRBJ1-5	CASSATGSFQPQHF	TGTGCCAGCAGCGCGACAGGGTCATTTCAGCCCCAGCATTTT
TRBD2	15	few	TRBV12-3/TRBV12-4	TRBJ2-1	CASSPMGSGRGEQFF	TGTGCCAGCAGTCCCATGGGTAGCGGGAGGGGTGAGCAGTTCTTC
-	15	many	TRBV6-5	TRBJ1-2	CASSPGLLNNYGYTF	TGTGCCAGCAGTCCGGGACTGCTAAATAACTATGGCTACACCTTC
-	16	many	TRBV5-1	TRBJ1-1	CASSLGRAGANTEAFF	TGCGCCAGCAGCTTGGGTAGGGCAGGGGCGAACACTGAAGCTTTCTTT
TRBD2	19	-	TRBV15	TRBJ2-3	CATSRDEGSGRAGTDTQYF	TGTGCCACCAGCAGAGATGAGGGAAGCGGGAGGGCCGGGACAGATACGCAGTATTTT
-	14	few	TRBV6-5	TRBJ1-1	CASSYVLENTEAFF	TGTGCCAGCAGTTACGTTTTGGAGAACACTGAAGCTTTCTTT
TRBD1	14	many	TRBV12-3/TRBV12-4	TRBJ1-1	CASSLWDRGAEAFF	TGTGCCAGCAGTTTATGGGACAGGGGTGCTGAAGCTTTCTTT
TRBD2	19	few	TRBV20-1	TRBJ2-7	CSARPPPTSGRVGSYEQYF	TGCAGTGCTAGACCTCCACCTACTAGCGGGAGAGTCGGCTCCTACGAGCAGTACTTC
TRBD1	16	-	TRBV2	TRBJ2-2	CASSSGTGTNTGELFF	TGTGCCAGCAGTTCCGGGACAGGCACGAACACCGGGGAGCTGTTTTTT
-	14	few	TRBV27	TRBJ2-1	CASSSPTGYNEQFF	TGTGCCAGCAGTTCCCCAACAGGGTACAATGAGCAGTTCTTC
-	12	many	TRBV9	TRBJ1-3	CASSVSPNTIYF	TGTGCCAGCAGCGTATCCCCAAACACCATATATTTT
-	14	-	TRBV19	TRBJ2-1	CASRPGPMGGEQFF	TGTGCCAGTAGACCGGGACCCATGGGCGGTGAGCAGTTCTTC
-	16	-	TRBV20-1	TRBJ2-1	CSASTAGRDMNNEQFF	TGCAGTGCTAGTACGGCGGGGCGGGATATGAACAATGAGCAGTTCTTC
-	14	-	TRBV12-3/TRBV12-4	TRBJ2-1	CASSIRAGDNEQFF	TGTGCCAGCAGTATCCGAGCAGGGGACAATGAGCAGTTCTTC
TRBD2	15	few	TRBV29-1	TRBJ2-1	CSVEAPGGVYNEQFF	TGCAGCGTTGAAGCGCCCGGGGGGGTCTACAATGAGCAGTTCTTC
TRBD2	17	few	TRBV3-1	TRBJ2-6	CASSLAGGPSGANVLTF	TGTGCCAGCAGCCTAGCGGGAGGGCCCTCTGGGGCCAACGTCCTGACTTTC
-	14	many	TRBV20-1	TRBJ1-2	CSARGSQQDYGYTF	TGCAGTGCTAGAGGCTCTCAACAGGACTATGGCTACACCTTC
-	15	many	TRBV3-1	TRBJ2-2	CASSQDLQNTGELFF	TGTGCCAGCAGCCAAGATCTCCAGAACACCGGGGAGCTGTTTTTT
TRBD2	15	few	TRBV6-5	TRBJ2-1	CASSYRDYRLDEQFF	TGTGCCAGCAGTTACCGGGACTATCGGCTCGATGAGCAGTTCTTC